This T cell receptor (beta chain) was recovered during a study of shared clonotypes between healthy human individuals. In the study overall: Per donor, three plates held CD4 naive cells, three held CD4 memory, two held CD8 naive and one held CD8 memory.

Naive CD8 cells comprised CD45RO-negative, CCR7-positively selected cells, excluding terminally differentiated effector memory CD45RA+ cells. The CDR3 contains 11 residues. CDR1 and CDR2 from the germline V gene are SGHNT and YYREEE (reference sequence). The V end lost 3 bases, the J end lost 2 bases, and 2 bases lay between the germline ends. Profiled with immunoSEQ multiplex PCR; TCRdb holds only in-frame clones, not every one. The profile shows approximately 650,000 clones, over 95% of them singletons. J is TRBJ1-1 and V is TRBV5-4; D remains ambiguous. The sequenced sample was naive CD8+ T cells sorted from blood. The clonotype was recovered from a woman between 25 and 40 years old in good health. CDR3: CASSSNTEAFF. CDR3 bases: TGTGCCAGCAGCTCTAACACTGAAGCTTTCTTT.